The 30 T cell receptor beta chains in this list originate from one sample, sequenced in a study of cytomegalovirus exposure and HLA in healthy donors. Primers included in the PCR were 60 Vbeta and 13 Jbeta primers. The data were produced by immunoSEQ multiplex PCR, yet TCRdb's version contains in-frame clones alone and is incomplete. The sample has over 100,000 clones; the top ten hold over 1.5%. Sequencing was done on a sample of PBMCs. Receptor source: a man aged 18 to 30 in good health and CMV-seronegative.

This chain links TRBV13 with TRBJ1-6; D possibly corresponds to TRBD1 (6 bases). V was clipped by 6 bases and J by 10 bases, with 19 bases between them. The CDR3 covers 15 residues. Germline V gene lookup returns CDR1 PRHDT and CDR2 FYEKMQ (reference sequence). The CDR3 coding sequence is TGTGCCAGCAGTTTTCGGGGGGCCTCAGACTCACCCCTCCACTTT. It yields the protein CASSFRGASDSPLHF.

The chain has TRBV7-3 and TRBJ2-1; TRBD2 matches at 8 bases. The CDR3 covers 15 residues. Germline V CDR1 and CDR2: SGHTA, FQGTGA. Trimming took 4 bases from V and 4 from J; bases not matched to a gene: 6. This chain's CDR3 is CASSSAGGRYNEQFF. The CDR3 bases are TGTGCCAGCAGCTCGGCGGGGGGACGGTACAATGAGCAGTTCTTC. Variable domain in full (rest from reference TRBV7-3 and TRBJ2-1): GAGVSQTPSNKVTEKGKYVELRCDPISGHTALYWYRQSLGQGPEFLIYFQGTGAADDSGLPNDRFFAVRPEGSVSTLKIQRTERGDSAVYLCASSSAGGRYNEQFFGPGTRLTVL.

The rearrangement uses TRBV5-1 and TRBJ1-5, with TRBD1 matching 12 bases. Looked up from germline, CDR1 is SGHRS and CDR2 is YFSETQ. The CDR3 spans 16 residues. The junction had 5 bases not matched to a gene; V was cut back by 4 bases and J by 3 bases. CDR3 amino acids: CASSEGTGGFNQPQHF. CDR3 sequence (DNA): TGCGCCAGCAGCGAGGGGACAGGGGGCTTCAATCAGCCCCAGCATTTT. The variable domain in full, with the rest retrieved from reference TRBV5-1 and TRBJ1-5, is KAGVTQTPRYLIKTRGQQVTLSCSPISGHRSVSWYQQTPGQGLQFLFEYFSETQRNKGNFPGRFSGRQFSNSRSEMNVSTLELGDSALYLCASSEGTGGFNQPQHFGDGTRLSIL.

This chain joins TRBV18 and TRBJ2-7, with 7 bases that match TRBD2. The V gene's germline CDR1 is KGHSH and CDR2 LQKENI. Trimming took 0 bases from V and 5 from J; bases not matched to a gene: 4. This CDR3 has 14 residues. The CDR3 is CASSPPGGGDEQYF. The CDR3 DNA reads TGTGCCAGCTCACCACCGGGGGGGGGAGACGAGCAGTACTTC.

The J gene is TRBJ1-3, the V gene TRBV27; the match to TRBD1 covers 8 bases. The germline gives CDR1 MNHEY, CDR2 SMNVEV (reference sequence). There are 14 residues in the CDR3. V shed 6 bases and J 7 bases; nucleotides not matched to a gene: 8. CDR3 amino acids: CASSRDRLLNTIYF. Here the CDR3 DNA reads TGTGCCAGCAGCCGGGACAGGCTCCTCAACACCATATATTTT.

The chain carries TRBV6-1 and TRBJ2-7; no clear D gene. The ends were cut back, 1 base at V and 9 bases at J, with 16 bases in the middle. Germline loops: CDR1 MNHNS, CDR2 SASEGT. This CDR3 contains 14 residues. The CDR3 is CASSEVGGVGGQYF. The CDR3 region has the DNA TGTGCCAGCAGTGAAGTCGGCGGTGTAGGTGGGCAGTACTTC.

V usage is TRBV11-3 and J usage is TRBJ2-3; weak D call: TRBD2 (5 bases). Germline CDR1 is SGHNT and CDR2 is YENEEA. Trimming pared 4 bases from V and 3 bases from J, leaving 23 bases between. CDR3 length: 18 amino acids. The CDR3 nucleotides read TGTGCCAGCAGCTCCCTTGATCGGTGGGAGCCGGGGACAGATACGCAGTATTTT. Translation gives CASSSLDRWEPGTDTQYF.

J is TRBJ2-1 and V is TRBV28, with 8 bases lining up with TRBD2. The CDR3 is 13 residues long. Trimming cost V 6 bases and J 5 bases; bases outside gene matches: 3. CDR1 and CDR2 from the germline V gene are MDHEN and SYDVKM. DNA for the CDR3: TGTGCCAGCAGCTTGCGGGGGGACAATGAGCAGTTCTTC. Protein: CASSLRGDNEQFF.

The chain joins TRBV7-2 to TRBJ2-1; D might be TRBD1 (6 bases). V lost 5 bases and J lost 1, with 12 bases in between. The germline gives CDR1 SGHTA, CDR2 FQGNSA. This CDR3 comprises 15 residues. The CDR3 DNA reads as TGTGCCAGCAGCGCCCTACAGGGTTCCTACAATGAGCAGTTCTTC. Its protein product is CASSALQGSYNEQFF.

The V call is TRBV7-6, the J call TRBJ2-3; TRBD2 agrees at 13 bases. The junction had 5 bases not matched to a gene; V was cut back by 6 bases and J by 2 bases. The CDR3 spans 16 residues. Germline lookup yields CDR1 SGHVS and CDR2 FNYEAQ. CDR3 sequence reads: CASSSGLAGITDTQYF. In DNA form, the CDR3 reads TGTGCCAGCAGTTCGGGACTAGCGGGGATCACAGATACGCAGTATTTT.

The V and J genes are TRBV7-3 and TRBJ2-3; 7 bases map to TRBD2. Germline V gene data show CDR1 as SGHTA and CDR2 as FQGTGA. J lost 3 bases, V lost 5 bases, and 2 bases had no gene match. The length of the CDR3 is 13 residues. The DNA for the CDR3 is TGTGCCAGCAGCGGCGGGGGTACAGATACGCAGTATTTT. Translating it yields CASSGGGTDTQYF.

J is TRBJ2-3 and V is TRBV10-3; the match to TRBD2 covers 7 bases. CDR1 ENHRY and CDR2 SYGVKD come from the germline V gene. V gave up 3 bases and J gave up 5 bases; unmatched junction bases: 8. CDR3 length equals 15 residues. In DNA, the CDR3 is TGTGCCATCAGTGACCTCCGACTAGCACAAGATACGCAGTATTTT. It yields the protein CAISDLRLAQDTQYF.

The V gene is TRBV4-1, the J gene TRBJ2-7; possible D gene TRBD2, 6 bases. The CDR3 runs to 14 residues. Germline values: CDR1 MGHRA, CDR2 YSYEKL. V lost 4 bases, J lost 2 bases, and 12 bases lay in between. Here the CDR3 reads CASSPRDGTYEQYF. In DNA, the CDR3 is TGCGCCAGCAGCCCGCGGGACGGAACCTACGAGCAGTACTTC.

V gene TRBV4-1 combines with J gene TRBJ2-3; 14 nucleotides agree with TRBD2. Germline V gene sequence: CDR1 MGHRA, CDR2 YSYEKL. This CDR3 has 20 amino acids. V was clipped by 0 bases and J by 2 bases; unmatched bases: 10. CDR3 protein: CASSQDLRMTSGRATDTQYF. The CDR3 coding sequence is TGCGCCAGCAGCCAAGATCTCCGGATGACTAGCGGGAGGGCCACAGATACGCAGTATTTT.

The V gene is TRBV9, the J gene TRBJ1-6; TRBD1 matches at 9 bases. Germline-derived CDR1 and CDR2 are SGDLS and YYNGEE. This CDR3 is 19 amino acids long. V dropped 3 bases and J dropped 7; count of bases not matched to a gene: 17. CDR3 bases: TGTGCCAGCAGCGCGTCCGGGACAGGGCATGTTGTGGGGAATTCACCCCTCCACTTT. Translated, it gives CASSASGTGHVVGNSPLHF.

The chain uses TRBV27 and TRBJ1-3; TRBD1 might be the D (5 bases). The ends were cut back, 6 bases at V and 0 bases at J, with 12 bases in the middle. The CDR3 runs to 15 residues. Germline assignment: CDR1 MNHEY and CDR2 SMNVEV (reference sequence). The CDR3 region has the DNA TGTGCCAGCAGCTTAGACAGCTACTCTGGAAACACCATATATTTT. Its protein product is CASSLDSYSGNTIYF.

This rearrangement joins TRBV6-5 to TRBJ2-3, with 8 bases identical to TRBD2. Germline V gene lookup returns CDR1 MNHEY and CDR2 SVGAGI. This CDR3 spans 15 amino acids. V gave up 3 bases and J gave up 3 bases; unmatched junction bases: 5. This CDR3 is CASSYLPGGTDTQYF. The CDR3, as DNA: TGTGCCAGCAGTTATTTACCGGGAGGGACAGATACGCAGTATTTT.

The chain is built from TRBV19 and TRBJ2-3; TRBD1 matches at 8 bases. CDR3 length: 15 amino acids. The germline CDR1 and CDR2 sequences are LNHDA and SQIVND (reference sequence). V gave up 3 bases and J gave up 4 bases; unmatched junction bases: 6. DNA for the CDR3: TGTGCCAGTAGTATGGGGCCAGGGGGCCCAGATACGCAGTATTTT. The encoded protein is CASSMGPGGPDTQYF.

The chain links TRBV30 to TRBJ1-6; D gene unclear. The V end was cut by 1 base, the J end by 7 bases, with 8 bases between. Per germline, CDR1 GTSNPN and CDR2 SVGIG (reference sequence). CDR3 length equals 13 residues. The CDR3 sequence: CAWSAQTNSPLHF. The CDR3 DNA follows: TGTGCCTGGAGTGCCCAAACAAATTCACCCCTCCACTTT.

This rearrangement joins TRBV11-2 to TRBJ2-7; tentative D call: TRBD2 (5 bases). The CDR3 is made up of 14 amino acids. With 1 base removed from V and 7 bases from J, the gap between germline ends came to 14 bases. Per the germline V gene, CDR1 is SGHAT and CDR2 is FQNNGV. The chain's CDR3 is CASSLGLSTMEQYF. In DNA form, the CDR3 reads TGTGCCAGCAGCTTAGGACTGTCGACTATGGAGCAGTACTTC. Variable domain in full (rest from reference TRBV11-2 and TRBJ2-7): EAGVAQSPRYKIIEKRQSVAFWCNPISGHATLYWYQQILGQGPKLLIQFQNNGVVDDSQLPKDRFSAERLKGVDSTLKIQPAKLEDSAVYLCASSLGLSTMEQYFGPGTRLTVT.

The J gene is TRBJ2-7, the V gene TRBV7-2, with 12 bases fitting TRBD2. Trimming cost V 5 bases and J 4 bases; bases outside gene matches: 3. This CDR3 has 14 amino acids. Germline assignment: CDR1 SGHTA and CDR2 FQGNSA. Written as DNA, the CDR3 is TGTGCCAGCAGCCGGACTAGCGGGATGTACGAGCAGTACTTC. Its protein is CASSRTSGMYEQYF.

The CDR3 coding sequence is TGTGCCAGCAGCGGACTGACAGCTTTCTTT. This sequence encodes CASSGLTAFF. This rearrangement joins TRBV6-6 to TRBJ1-1; the D is unclear. Trimming pared 6 bases from V and 10 bases from J, leaving 9 bases between. The germline V gene has CDR1 MNHNY and CDR2 SVGAGI (reference sequence). The CDR3 loop spans 10 amino acids.

CDR3 nucleotide sequence: TGTGCCAGCAGCTCCCGGGACAACTCTGGAAACACCATATATTTT. Translated: CASSSRDNSGNTIYF. The rearrangement joins TRBV9 to TRBJ1-3; D may be TRBD1 (6 bases). CDR3 length equals 15 residues. Per the germline V gene, CDR1 is SGDLS and CDR2 is YYNGEE. V was shortened by 4 bases and J by 0 bases, with 11 bases between the two germline ends.

The chain is built from TRBV4-1 and TRBJ2-7; 7 bases agree with TRBD2. The CDR3 contains 15 residues. V lost 0 bases, J lost 6 bases, and 8 bases stayed unmatched. Germline lookup yields CDR1 MGHRA and CDR2 YSYEKL. The CDR3 DNA reads as TGCGCCAGCAGCCAAGAGACAGTGCTAGCGGCCGAGCAGTACTTC. This translates into CASSQETVLAAEQYF.

This chain joins TRBV29-1 and TRBJ2-2, with 15 bases matching TRBD2. Germline V CDR1 and CDR2: SQVTM, ANQGSEA. V lost 6 bases, J lost 8 bases, and 4 bases stayed unmatched. The CDR3 extends over 14 amino acids. CDR3 residues: CSVRTSGREGELFF. The CDR3 nucleotides read TGCAGCGTCAGGACTAGCGGGAGGGAAGGGGAGCTGTTTTTT.

The rearrangement links TRBV18 to TRBJ2-2, with a weak D call TRBD1 (5 bases). V lost 3 bases to trimming and J lost 0 bases, with 11 bases between them. Per germline, CDR1 KGHSH and CDR2 LQKENI. This CDR3 spans 16 amino acids. In DNA, the CDR3 is TGTGCCAGCTCACCGTATTTGACAGCGAACACCGGGGAGCTGTTTTTT. This gives the protein CASSPYLTANTGELFF.

This chain joins TRBV9 and TRBJ2-2; D call uncertain. Germline CDR1 is SGDLS and CDR2 is YYNGEE. V dropped 4 bases and J dropped 0 bases, with 4 bases sitting between them. This CDR3 region has 13 residues. Written as DNA, the CDR3 is TGTGCCAGCAGCCCCTCGAACACCGGGGAGCTGTTTTTT. Encoded protein: CASSPSNTGELFF.

This chain links TRBV18 with TRBJ2-7; 9 positions match TRBD1. The junction had 2 bases not matched to a gene; V was cut back by 5 bases and J by 0 bases. There are 14 residues in the CDR3. Germline CDR1 and CDR2: KGHSH and LQKENI. The CDR3 coding sequence is TGTGCCAGCTCAGGGGACAGGGTCTCCTACGAGCAGTACTTC. Its protein product is CASSGDRVSYEQYF.

J is TRBJ1-3 and V is TRBV5-1, with D perhaps matching TRBD1 (5 bases). The CDR3 consists of 16 residues. Germline V gene lookup returns CDR1 SGHRS and CDR2 YFSETQ. V gave up 4 bases and J gave up 0 bases, with 14 bases separating them. Here the CDR3 DNA reads TGCGCCAGCAGCCCCCGCACCGACAGCTCTGGAAACACCATATATTTT. Translation: CASSPRTDSSGNTIYF.

This rearrangement joins TRBV29-1 to TRBJ2-7; 7 bases agree with TRBD1. The CDR3 sequence is 12 residues long. Germline V gene lookup returns CDR1 SQVTM and CDR2 ANQGSEA. V trimming: 3 bases; J trimming: 7 bases; junction bases outside the gene matches: 6. The CDR3: CSVEATGVEQYF. CDR3 in DNA: TGCAGCGTTGAGGCAACAGGGGTTGAGCAGTACTTC.